A single sample gave rise to the 28 T cell receptor beta chains below, sequenced in a study of regulatory T cells in long-lasting Graves disease. Regarding time point: newly diagnosed GD, antithyroid drugs for less than 3 months. After RNA was extracted from PBMCs, the TCR library was made from it. Arm-PCR with iRepertoire HTBI primers amplified the CDR3 regions for these TCR beta libraries. TCRdb reanalysed the multiplex PCR reads using MiXCR and keeps one entry per CDR3 protein. This table holds about 540,000 distinct CDR3 sequences, approximately 13% found once. Separately, the same data were catalogued under a study of T cells in Graves' hyperthyroidism and ophthalmopathy.

Specimen: peripheral blood mononuclear cells (PBMCs), collected at new diagnosis, from a patient treated with antithyroid drugs. Receptors originate from a man younger than 40 with Graves disease.

This clonotype was detected only a few times. V and J are TRBV19 and TRBJ1-2, with 9 bases aligning to TRBD1. This CDR3 comprises 14 residues. Germline loops: CDR1 LNHDA, CDR2 SQIVND (reference sequence). The ends lost 6 bases at V and 0 bases at J; junction bases unmatched: 2. CDR3 protein: CASRDRGANYGYTF. CDR3 coding DNA: TGTGCCAGTAGGGACAGGGGCGCTAACTATGGCTACACCTTC. The full variable domain, completed using reference TRBV19 and TRBJ1-2, is DGGITQSPKYLFRKEGQNVTLSCEQNLNHDAMYWYRQDPGQGLRLIYYSQIVNDFQKGDIAEGYSVSREKKESFPLTVTSAQKNPTAFYLCASRDRGANYGYTFGSGTRLTVV.

Comment on this clonotype: The germline gene is not matched at one end of the junction; a read error may be the cause. The chain uses TRBV12-3 or TRBV12-4 and TRBJ1-1; perhaps TRBD1 as D (5 bases). The CDR3 length is 13 residues. The CDR3 DNA sequence: TGTACCAGCAGTTTCGGGGGGAACACTGAGGCTTTCTTT. It is translated as CTSSFGGNTEAFF.

This clonotype was seen repeatedly, ten times or more. The J gene is TRBJ2-2, the V gene TRBV2; D is perhaps TRBD2 (6 bases). The CDR3 contains 16 residues. Trimming removed 3 bases from V and 3 bases from J, with 14 bases in between. The germline CDR1 and CDR2 sequences are SNHLY and FYNNEI. The CDR3: CASSDAGIGDTGELFF. The CDR3 DNA follows: TGTGCCAGCAGTGATGCGGGAATCGGCGACACCGGGGAGCTGTTTTTT.

This clonotype was observed a handful of times. Given the absence of the conserved phenylalanine or tryptophan at the CDR3 end, a read error is likely. The rearrangement links TRBV2 to TRBJ2-7; TRBD2 matches at 8 bases. V was pared by 7 bases and J by 0 bases, with 8 bases of the junction left unmatched. The CDR3 covers 15 residues. CDR1 and CDR2 (germline): SNHLY, FYNNEI. CDR3 sequence (DNA): TGTGCCAGCACTCCGACTAGCGCGAGCTCCTACGAGCAGTACTCC. It translates to CASTPTSASSYEQYS.

This chain connects TRBV5-1 to TRBJ1-1; D gene unclear. V shed 2 bases and J shed 11 bases, with 13 bases lying between them. Per germline, CDR1 SGHRS and CDR2 YFSETQ. The CDR3 runs to 12 residues. As DNA, the CDR3 is TGCGCCAGCAGCTTTGCTTCGGGGATGGCTTTCTTT. It yields the protein CASSFASGMAFF.

This clonotype was recorded at least ten times. V and J are TRBV30 and TRBJ2-7; D is perhaps TRBD2 (5 bases). Germline CDR1 and CDR2: GTSNPN and SVGIG (reference sequence). V was shortened by 0 bases and J by 2 bases, with 11 bases between the two germline ends. CDR3 size: 14 residues. In nucleotides, the CDR3 is TGTGCCTGGAGTGTAGGCGGGCTTACCTACGAGCAGTACTTC. It codes for CAWSVGGLTYEQYF.

This clonotype has more than one count but fewer than ten. V usage is TRBV20-1 and J usage is TRBJ2-7; D is possibly TRBD2 (6 bases). The CDR3 has 15 amino acids. The V gene's germline CDR1 is DFQATT and CDR2 SNEGSKA (reference sequence). Trimming shortened V by 4 bases and J by 2 bases, and 18 bases separated the two germline ends. CDR3 sequence reads: CSATLRGTLPYEQYF. Written as DNA, the CDR3 is TGCAGTGCTACCCTACGGGGGACTCTTCCCTACGAGCAGTACTTC.

This clonotype was observed at least ten times. The chain uses TRBV12-3 or TRBV12-4 and TRBJ2-6; 8 positions match TRBD1. J lost 2 bases, V lost 6 bases, and 9 bases had no gene match. The length of the CDR3 is 17 residues. The CDR3 sequence: CASSRIQGEPGANVLTF. The CDR3 nucleotides read TGTGCCAGCAGCCGAATACAGGGGGAACCTGGGGCCAACGTCCTGACTTTC.

This clonotype was seen ten or more times. This rearrangement joins TRBV7-2 to TRBJ2-1; D remains unclear. The CDR3 spans 14 residues. Germline V lookup: CDR1 SGHTA, CDR2 FQGNSA. V lost 1 base, J lost 8 bases, and 12 bases lay in between. The CDR3 DNA reads as TGTGCCAGCAGCTTAGTGGGTAGTGGATATGAGCAGTTCTTC. It yields the protein CASSLVGSGYEQFF.

This clonotype has at least ten counts. The chain joins TRBV5-5 to TRBJ2-3; 7 bases agree with TRBD2. The germline gives CDR1 SGHKS, CDR2 YYEKEE (reference sequence). J lost 3 bases, V lost 0 bases, and 4 bases had no gene match. This CDR3 comprises 15 residues. The CDR3 DNA reads TGTGCCAGCAGCTTGGACCAGGGAGGGACAGATACGCAGTATTTT. As protein: CASSLDQGGTDTQYF.

V usage is TRBV19 and J usage is TRBJ2-4; D may be TRBD1 or TRBD2 (6 bases each). The ends were cut back, 5 bases at V and 8 bases at J, with 22 bases in the middle. The CDR3 is made up of 16 amino acids. The germline CDR1 and CDR2 sequences are LNHDA and SQIVND (reference sequence). CDR3 in DNA: TGTGCCAGTAGTGCCCCCCCGGGGGCGAACTCGTACATTCAGTACTTC. It yields the protein CASSAPPGANSYIQYF.

This clonotype appeared many times. As DNA, the CDR3 is TGCAGTGCACGGACAGGGGTCACTGAAGCTTTCTTT. Translating it yields CSARTGVTEAFF. This chain uses TRBV20-1 with TRBJ1-1, with 9 bases fitting TRBD1. CDR1 is DFQATT and CDR2 is SNEGSKA in the germline V gene (reference sequence). The CDR3 runs to 12 residues. Trimming at V came to 6 bases and at J to 4 bases, leaving 3 bases not matched to a gene.

This clonotype was detected many times. J is TRBJ2-3 and V is TRBV29-1; TRBD1 agrees at 8 bases. The germline CDR1 and CDR2 sequences are SQVTM and ANQGSEA. V dropped 6 bases and J dropped 0; count of bases not matched to a gene: 14. The CDR3 has 17 amino acids. The CDR3 reads CSVPPRTGKESTDTQYF. The DNA of the CDR3 is TGCAGCGTCCCCCCACGGACAGGGAAGGAGAGCACAGATACGCAGTATTTT.

This clonotype was detected ten times or more. This rearrangement joins TRBV2 to TRBJ2-3, with 10 bases fitting TRBD2. The CDR3 has 16 residues. V lost 2 bases and J lost 6; bases outside the gene matches: 8. Germline CDR1 is SNHLY and CDR2 is FYNNEI. The CDR3 DNA sequence: TGTGCCAGCAGTGAAACAGGGGGGACTAGCGCGGATACGCAGTATTTT. Translated, it gives CASSETGGTSADTQYF.

On this clonotype: This sequence may be a read error, since a much larger clone differs from it by one base. V gene TRBV27 combines with J gene TRBJ1-2; D is perhaps TRBD1 (6 bases). The germline V gene encodes CDR1 MNHEY and CDR2 SMNVEV (reference sequence). The CDR3 totals 15 residues. Trimming left V 8 bases short and J 4 bases short, with 20 bases between. The CDR3, as DNA: TGTGCCAGCGGTCTGGCGGGGGCGAGGGTCTATGGCTACACCTTC. The encoded protein is CASGLAGARVYGYTF.

The chain combines TRBV29-1 with TRBJ1-1, with TRBD1 as a possible D gene (5 bases). Germline CDR1 is SQVTM and CDR2 is ANQGSEA. The germline V and J ends were trimmed by 7 bases and 1 base, with 10 bases remaining between them. This CDR3 is 12 amino acids long. The CDR3 here is CSGLGGNTEAFF. As DNA, the CDR3 is TGCAGCGGACTCGGGGGGAACACTGAAGCTTTCTTT.

This clonotype was observed many times. This rearrangement joins TRBV2 to TRBJ1-2; the D gene is possibly TRBD1 (6 bases). Trimming removed 1 base from V and 8 bases from J, with 14 bases in between. Germline V gene sequence: CDR1 SNHLY, CDR2 FYNNEI. The CDR3 runs to 14 residues. The CDR3, as DNA: TGTGCCAGCAGTGAAGTGACGACAGGTCGAGGCTACACCTTC. It specifies CASSEVTTGRGYTF.

This clonotype was seen a handful of times. The J gene is TRBJ1-5, the V gene TRBV19, with a weak D call TRBD1 (5 bases). With 7 bases removed from V and 0 bases from J, the gap between germline ends came to 13 bases. The CDR3 runs to 15 residues. Germline V gene data show CDR1 as LNHDA and CDR2 as SQIVND (reference sequence). The chain's CDR3 is CASTNTGYSNQPQHF. In DNA, the CDR3 is TGTGCCAGTACCAATACAGGTTATAGCAATCAGCCCCAGCATTTT. The whole variable domain, filled in from reference TRBV19 and TRBJ1-5, reads DGGITQSPKYLFRKEGQNVTLSCEQNLNHDAMYWYRQDPGQGLRLIYYSQIVNDFQKGDIAEGYSVSREKKESFPLTVTSAQKNPTAFYLCASTNTGYSNQPQHFGDGTRLSIL.

This clonotype was observed many times. This chain connects TRBV27 to TRBJ2-2; D unclear. Germline V gives CDR1 MNHEY, CDR2 SMNVEV (reference sequence). Trimming removed 5 bases at V and 3 bases at J, with 13 bases between. The CDR3 length is 15 residues. The CDR3 sequence: CASSRRDGYTGELFF. The CDR3 nucleotides read TGTGCCAGCAGTAGGCGAGACGGGTACACCGGGGAGCTGTTTTTT.

This clonotype was seen repeatedly, ten times or more. The chain combines TRBV20-1 with TRBJ2-1, with 13 nucleotides matching TRBD2. Germline V gene sequence: CDR1 DFQATT, CDR2 SNEGSKA (reference sequence). The CDR3 covers 17 residues. J gave up 6 bases and V 5 bases, and 13 bases lay outside the gene matches. CDR3 region: CSASQGLAGMSGNEQFF. The CDR3 region has the DNA TGCAGTGCTTCCCAGGGACTAGCGGGAATGTCTGGCAATGAGCAGTTCTTC.

A note on this clonotype: An end of the junction differs from the germline gene, which may be a read error. The V call is TRBV7-9, the J call TRBJ2-1; D perhaps matches TRBD2 (6 bases). CDR3 length: 17 residues. Germline V gene data show CDR1 as SEHNR and CDR2 as FQNEAQ (reference sequence). In DNA form, the CDR3 reads TGTGCCAGCAGCTCCGCAGCTTGGCGGGAAGGCTGGGCTGCGGAGTTGTTC. Protein product: CASSSAAWREGWAAELF.

In this sample, this clonotype turned up a few times. The gene calls are TRBV5-4 and TRBJ2-5, with 7 bases fitting TRBD2. J gave up 3 bases and V 3 bases, and 8 bases lay outside the gene matches. This CDR3 is 15 amino acids long. CDR1 and CDR2 from the germline V gene are SGHNT and YYREEE (reference sequence). The CDR3 coding sequence is TGTGCCAGCAGCTCTCCGGGGGAGGGAGAAGAGACCCAGTACTTC. Encoded protein: CASSSPGEGEETQYF. Drawing the rest from reference TRBV5-4 and TRBJ2-5, the complete variable domain is ETGVTQSPTHLIKTRGQQVTLRCSSQSGHNTVSWYQQALGQGPQFIFQYYREEENGRGNFPPRFSGLQFPNYSSELNVNALELDDSALYLCASSSPGEGEETQYFGPGTRLLVL.

This clonotype came up many times. The chain links TRBV12-3 or TRBV12-4 to TRBJ2-6; D is perhaps TRBD2 (5 bases). This CDR3 region has 18 residues. V lost 6 bases and J lost 3, with 21 bases in between. The CDR3 coding sequence is TGTGCCAGCAGCCCGGGGAGAGGTAAGAAGATTGGGGCCAACGTCCTGACTTTC. Translated: CASSPGRGKKIGANVLTF.

This clonotype was seen at least ten times. This chain links TRBV5-1 with TRBJ2-7; D possibly corresponds to TRBD1 (6 bases). This CDR3 is 14 amino acids long. In germline, CDR1 is SGHRS, CDR2 YFSETQ. Trimming pared 2 bases from V and 5 bases from J, leaving 14 bases between. In nucleotides, the CDR3 is TGCGCCAGCAGCTTCCACAGGGAAAGTGACGAGCAGTACTTC. Amino acid sequence: CASSFHRESDEQYF.

This clonotype appeared many times. V usage is TRBV28 and J usage is TRBJ2-7; tentative D call: TRBD2 (5 bases). Germline CDR1 is MDHEN and CDR2 is SYDVKM. CDR3 length: 15 residues. The V gene lost 4 bases and the J gene lost 3 bases, with 16 bases spanning the gap. The CDR3 DNA is TGTGCCAGCAGTTCCCACCTGGAGGCATTCTACGAGCAGTACTTC. Its protein is CASSSHLEAFYEQYF.

This chain joins TRBV20-1 and TRBJ2-7; D uncertain. From germline, CDR1 is DFQATT and CDR2 SNEGSKA (reference sequence). V dropped 6 bases and J dropped 0 bases, with 9 bases sitting between them. The length of the CDR3 is 12 residues. The CDR3 coding sequence is TGCAGTGCACTACCCAGCTCCTACGAGCAGTACTTC. It yields the protein CSALPSSYEQYF.

This chain links TRBV4-1 with TRBJ2-5, with D perhaps matching TRBD2 (5 bases). This CDR3 is 15 amino acids long. The germline V and J ends were trimmed by 2 bases and 6 bases, with 16 bases remaining between them. Germline CDR1 is MGHRA and CDR2 is YSYEKL. In DNA form, the CDR3 reads TGCGCCAGCAGCCAACTCCCCAGCGGCGGACAGACCCAGTACTTC. Protein: CASSQLPSGGQTQYF.

This clonotype was observed many times. The rearrangement joins TRBV15 to TRBJ2-7; TRBD2 matches 7 bases. The germline gives CDR1 LNHNV, CDR2 YYDKDF (reference sequence). V dropped 0 bases and J dropped 5; count of bases not matched to a gene: 7. The CDR3 is 15 amino acids. The CDR3 nucleotides read TGTGCCACCAGCAGAGAATGGCGGGAGTCCAACGAGCAGTACTTC. Translated, it gives CATSREWRESNEQYF.